The table lists the clone carrying this T cell receptor (beta chain) with many counts. The data derive from a study of blood T cells in healthy people across ages. Using a J-beta primer mix together with a sample-barcoded 5' primer, a second PCR was run for roughly 6 to 12 cycles. A single record per CDR3 protein comes from TCRdb applying MiXCR to the 5' RACE reads. The sample records around 870,000 distinct CDR3 sequences, 29% being singletons. Per germline, CDR1 SQVTM and CDR2 ANQGSEA. The CDR3 extends over 17 amino acids. V was clipped by 3 bases and J by 0 bases; unmatched bases: 11. This clonotype originated in a woman of 80 years or more in good health. Sequencing was performed on blood. The chain combines TRBV29-1 with TRBJ2-7, with TRBD1 identical over 10 bases. CDR3 protein: CSVDGLGQGTSSYEQYF. CDR3 DNA: TGCAGCGTTGACGGCCTGGGACAGGGGACCAGCTCCTACGAGCAGTACTTC.